This TCR beta chain is drawn from a study of beta chain features in type 1 diabetes. Study in general: Patient and healthy donor groups were alike in age, gender and cell yields.

This clone was seen more than once but under ten times. No antigen is known for it. Broader study findings: Moderately but significantly shorter TCRB CDR3s were found in Type 1 diabetes patients in all four CD4+ subsets.

Per the germline V gene, CDR1 is MNHEY and CDR2 is SVGAGI. This CDR3 spans 14 amino acids. The V segment lost 6 bases and the J segment 9 bases; nucleotides outside the gene matches: 12. What was sequenced were expressed TCRB transcripts, since all of the isolated RNA had been reverse transcribed. Produced via immunoSEQ multiplex PCR; TCRdb's table is partial and in-frame only. The data contain 640,000 or so clones, more than 13% of them singletons. The origin of this receptor is a young man with type 1 diabetes. The genes are TRBV6-5 and TRBJ2-5; 8 bases are a match to TRBD1. Sequencing was carried out using naive CD4+ T cells from blood. The chain's CDR3 is CASSTGQGLSAQYF. In DNA, the CDR3 is TGTGCCAGCAGCACCGGACAGGGACTCTCGGCCCAGTACTTC.